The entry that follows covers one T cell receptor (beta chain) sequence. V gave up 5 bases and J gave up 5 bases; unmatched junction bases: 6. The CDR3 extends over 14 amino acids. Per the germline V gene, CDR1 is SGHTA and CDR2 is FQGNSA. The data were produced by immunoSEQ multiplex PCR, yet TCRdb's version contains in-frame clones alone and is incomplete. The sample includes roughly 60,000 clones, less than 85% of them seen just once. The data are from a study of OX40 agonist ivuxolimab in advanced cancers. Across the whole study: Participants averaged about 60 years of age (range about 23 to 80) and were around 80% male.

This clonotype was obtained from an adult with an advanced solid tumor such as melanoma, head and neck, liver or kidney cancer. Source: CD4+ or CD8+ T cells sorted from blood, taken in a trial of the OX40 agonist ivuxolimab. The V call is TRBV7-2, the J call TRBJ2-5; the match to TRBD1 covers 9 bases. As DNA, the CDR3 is TGTGCCAGCAGCGCGGACAGGGGCCGCGAGACCCAGTACTTC. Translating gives CASSADRGRETQYF. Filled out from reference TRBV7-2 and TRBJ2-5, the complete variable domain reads GAGVSQSPSNKVTEKGKDVELRCDPISGHTALYWYRQSLGQGLEFLIYFQGNSAPDKSGLPSDRFSAERTGGSVSTLTIQRTQQEDSAVYLCASSADRGRETQYFGPGTRLLVL.